The clone carrying this T cell receptor (beta chain) has at least ten counts. The entry originates in a study of T-cell reconstitution after alpha-beta-depleted transplantation in children. A library of TCRbeta sequences, prepared with unique molecular identifiers, was generated. Via MiXCR, TCRdb re-called the PCR reads, giving one row per CDR3 protein. Among roughly 500,000 distinct CDR3 sequences listed, about an eighth were seen once. The germline CDR1 and CDR2 sequences are MNHEY and SMNVEV (reference sequence). The V end was cut by 3 bases, the J end by 5 bases, with 5 bases between. This CDR3 has 12 residues.

The sequence was collected from a human donor who donated a stem cell graft to a child with combined immunodeficiency. The specimen was PBMCs from the stem cell graft donor, collected from the stem cell graft. The chain recombines TRBV27 with TRBJ2-1; D is ambiguous. The DNA for the CDR3 is TGTGCCAGCAGTTTTTCGGACAATGAGCAGTTCTTC. This encodes CASSFSDNEQFF.